The entry that follows covers one TCR beta chain sequence. Its antigen is unidentified. These data belong to a study of T cell repertoires in cytomegalovirus infection. Study-wide context: HLA-C-restricted CMV epitopes, recently identified, and well-studied HLA-B-restricted ones were used by the study.

MiXCR was run by TCRdb on the reads, yielding one entry per CDR3 protein. The sample shows fewer than 850,000 distinct CDR3 sequences, under 35% of them seen only once. General observations from the study: HLA-C-restricted, CMV-specific TCR beta clonotypes were dominant ex vivo.

The receptor comes from a human donor in good health (CMV status not recorded). Some clones in this sample may be carry-over from other donors' samples. The sample was cultured CD8+ T cells from PBMCs, taken from culture after CMV antigen stimulation.

CDR3 sequence: CASSLAVTGSGGYTF. CDR3 DNA sequence: TGTGCCAGCAGTTTAGCCGTGACAGGGTCCGGGGGCTACACCTTC. This rearrangement joins TRBV12-3 or TRBV12-4 to TRBJ1-2, with 7 bases that match TRBD1. V gave up 0 bases and J gave up 8 bases; unmatched junction bases: 9. This CDR3 region has 15 residues.